The 9 T cell receptor beta chains below all came from one sample that was sequenced in a study of cytomegalovirus exposure and HLA in healthy donors (dated by TCRdb to 2017 to 2019). Library method: the immunoSEQ multiplex PCR assay. The immuneACCESS repertoire file appears here via TCRdb, limited to in-frame rearrangements. These files lack a portion of the clones; in checked studies, under half of the deficit traces to unresolved V genes, and the cause of the others is not known. For this sample the table gives around 69,000 clones, of which 96% were detected only once. In total, the top ten clones hold roughly 4.7% of the sample. The source material was PBMCs. The receptors come from a woman between 18 and 30 years old in good health and CMV-seropositive.

The chain links TRBV7-8 to TRBJ2-7; 9 bases are shared with TRBD2. CDR3 length: 17 amino acids. Looked up from germline, CDR1 is SGHVS and CDR2 is FQNEAQ. V was pared by 2 bases and J by 4 bases, with 12 bases of the junction left unmatched. The CDR3 region has the DNA TGTGCCAGCAGCTTATTAGGGGGACTAGCAGAGGGATACGAGCAGTACTTC. Protein sequence: CASSLLGGLAEGYEQYF.

The genes are TRBV29-1 and TRBJ2-2; 8 nucleotides align to TRBD2. The CDR3 is 13 residues long. Germline V gene sequence: CDR1 SQVTM, CDR2 ANQGSEA. Germline trimming cut 6 bases from V and 1 base from J; bases unmatched to any gene: 1. The DNA of the CDR3 is TGCAGCGTCCTAGCGGGGAACACCGGGGAGCTGTTTTTT. Residues: CSVLAGNTGELFF.

The genes are TRBV19 and TRBJ2-7; D perhaps matches TRBD2 (6 bases). Germline V gives CDR1 LNHDA, CDR2 SQIVND (reference sequence). The CDR3 covers 13 residues. Trimming stripped 4 bases from V and 4 bases from J, with 11 bases between. The CDR3 loop is CASSRDFSYEQYF. CDR3 sequence (DNA): TGTGCCAGTAGTAGGGACTTCTCATACGAGCAGTACTTC.

The V gene is TRBV5-8, the J gene TRBJ2-1; possible D gene TRBD2, 6 bases. The CDR3 has 16 residues. CDR1 and CDR2 (germline): SGHTS, YDEGEE. Trimming took 3 bases from V and 3 from J, leaving 16 bases between them. The CDR3 sequence: CASSSPGTSLYNEQFF. CDR3 nucleotides: TGTGCCAGCAGCTCACCCGGGACTTCTCTCTACAATGAGCAGTTCTTC.

This clone was seen a handful of times. The gene calls are TRBV9 and TRBJ1-1; 11 nucleotides match TRBD1. Germline CDR1 SGDLS, CDR2 YYNGEE. The CDR3 is 17 amino acids. Trimming cost V 0 bases and J 2 bases; bases outside gene matches: 6. CDR3 nucleotide sequence: TGTGCCAGCAGCGTAGATCCGGGACAGGGGGTTAACACTGAAGCTTTCTTT. This encodes CASSVDPGQGVNTEAFF. The full variable domain, completed using reference TRBV9 and TRBJ1-1, is DSGVTQTPKHLITATGQRVTLRCSPRSGDLSVYWYQQSLDQGLQFLIQYYNGEERAKGNILERFSAQQFPDLHSELNLSSLELGDSALYFCASSVDPGQGVNTEAFFGQGTRLTVV.

J is TRBJ1-5 and V is TRBV19; weak D call: TRBD1 (6 bases). The CDR3 is made up of 14 amino acids. Germline assignment: CDR1 LNHDA and CDR2 SQIVND (reference sequence). The V gene lost 6 bases and the J gene lost 3 bases, with 12 bases spanning the gap. The CDR3 DNA reads as TGTGCCAGTAGACCACAGGGATTCAATCAGCCCCAGCATTTT. Its translation is CASRPQGFNQPQHF. The full variable domain, rest sourced from reference TRBV19 and TRBJ1-5, is DGGITQSPKYLFRKEGQNVTLSCEQNLNHDAMYWYRQDPGQGLRLIYYSQIVNDFQKGDIAEGYSVSREKKESFPLTVTSAQKNPTAFYLCASRPQGFNQPQHFGDGTRLSIL.

The V call is TRBV14, the J call TRBJ2-7; tentative D call: TRBD1 (5 bases). The CDR3 consists of 17 residues. Trimming left V 4 bases short and J 0 bases short, with 19 bases between. Germline CDR1 and CDR2: SGHDN and FVKESK. CDR3 bases: TGTGCCAGCAGCCGGCAGAGATTACAGGATTTCTCCTACGAGCAGTACTTC. Protein: CASSRQRLQDFSYEQYF.

This chain connects TRBV7-2 to TRBJ1-1, with D tentatively TRBD1 (5 bases). The CDR3 spans 15 residues. The ends were cut back, 1 base at V and 1 base at J, with 10 bases in the middle. CDR1 and CDR2 from the germline V gene are SGHTA and FQGNSA. The CDR3 sequence: CASSLGGRANTEAFF. CDR3 DNA: TGTGCCAGCAGCTTAGGGGGCAGAGCGAACACTGAAGCTTTCTTT.

The chain employs TRBV28 and TRBJ1-1; TRBD1 is a possible D gene (6 bases). There are 12 residues in the CDR3. The ends were cut back, 5 bases at V and 4 bases at J, with 8 bases in the middle. Germline values: CDR1 MDHEN, CDR2 SYDVKM. The CDR3 bases are TGTGCCAGCAGTCCACAGGGCACTGAAGCTTTCTTT. Residues: CASSPQGTEAFF.